The 5 T cell receptor beta chains in this list originate from one sample, sequenced in a study of technical replicates of blood from several donors. Libraries were prepared by immunoSEQ multiplex PCR; TCRdb keeps only in-frame clonotypes and omits some of them. This sample yields approximately 75,000 clones, of which roughly four fifths are seen a single time; around 4% belongs to the top ten. The source material was PBMCs. The origin of the receptors is a human donor in good health. Some clones in this sample may be carry-over from other donors' samples.

The chain couples TRBV19 to TRBJ2-7; a weak D match, TRBD2 (5 bases). The germline CDR1 and CDR2 sequences are LNHDA and SQIVND (reference sequence). V was trimmed by 5 bases and J by 2 bases, leaving 13 bases between them. The CDR3 is 14 amino acids. The CDR3 region is CASSLGGRPYEQYF. In DNA form, the CDR3 reads TGTGCCAGTAGTTTAGGTGGGAGACCCTACGAGCAGTACTTC.

The chain carries TRBV18 and TRBJ1-3; no definite D call. Germline CDR1 and CDR2: KGHSH and LQKENI. This CDR3 comprises 16 residues. Trimming took off 0 bases at V and 0 bases at J, with 9 bases between the two ends. In nucleotides, the CDR3 is TGTGCCAGCTCACCACCGTGGTCACTCTCTGGAAACACCATATATTTT. It translates to CASSPPWSLSGNTIYF.

The rearrangement uses TRBV19 and TRBJ2-7; the D gene is possibly TRBD1 (6 bases). Germline assignment: CDR1 LNHDA and CDR2 SQIVND (reference sequence). The CDR3 loop spans 13 amino acids. Trimming shortened V by 5 bases and J by 2 bases, and 10 bases separated the two germline ends. CDR3 protein: CASSFQGPYEQYF. CDR3 in DNA: TGTGCCAGTAGTTTCCAGGGGCCCTACGAGCAGTACTTC.

This clone was recorded only once. The gene calls are TRBV9 and TRBJ2-7; TRBD1 matches 8 bases. The V gene's germline CDR1 is SGDLS and CDR2 YYNGEE. The length of the CDR3 is 18 residues. V lost 4 bases to trimming and J lost 0 bases; unmatched junction nucleotides: 15. The CDR3 spells CASSPPFTGGPYSYEQYF. The CDR3, as DNA: TGTGCCAGCAGCCCACCTTTCACAGGGGGTCCTTACTCCTACGAGCAGTACTTC.

This clone was recorded a few times. V and J are TRBV5-5 and TRBJ2-7; 10 bases fit TRBD2. This CDR3 spans 15 amino acids. The V and J ends lost 0 bases and 3 bases, in that order; junction bases with no gene match: 3. Per germline, CDR1 SGHKS and CDR2 YYEKEE (reference sequence). The CDR3 region has the DNA TGTGCCAGCAGCTTGGCTAGCGGGAGAGGCTACGAGCAGTACTTC. As protein: CASSLASGRGYEQYF.